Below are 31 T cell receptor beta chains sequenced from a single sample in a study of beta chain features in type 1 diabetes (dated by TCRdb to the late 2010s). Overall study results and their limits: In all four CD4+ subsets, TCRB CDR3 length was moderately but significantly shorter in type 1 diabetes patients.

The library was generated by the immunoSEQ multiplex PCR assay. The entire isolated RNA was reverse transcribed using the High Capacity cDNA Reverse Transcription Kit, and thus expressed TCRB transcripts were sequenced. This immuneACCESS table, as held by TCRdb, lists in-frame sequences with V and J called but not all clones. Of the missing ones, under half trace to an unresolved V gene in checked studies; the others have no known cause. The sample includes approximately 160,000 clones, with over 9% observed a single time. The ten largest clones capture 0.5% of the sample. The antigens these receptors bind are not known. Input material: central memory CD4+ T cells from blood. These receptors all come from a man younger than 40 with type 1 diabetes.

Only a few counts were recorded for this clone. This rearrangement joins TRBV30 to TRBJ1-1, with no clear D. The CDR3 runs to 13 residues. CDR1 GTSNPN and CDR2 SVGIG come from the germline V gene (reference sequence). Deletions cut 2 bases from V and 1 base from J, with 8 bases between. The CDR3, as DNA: TGTGCCTGGAGTCGGCAGCGGAACACTGAAGCTTTCTTT. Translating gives CAWSRQRNTEAFF.

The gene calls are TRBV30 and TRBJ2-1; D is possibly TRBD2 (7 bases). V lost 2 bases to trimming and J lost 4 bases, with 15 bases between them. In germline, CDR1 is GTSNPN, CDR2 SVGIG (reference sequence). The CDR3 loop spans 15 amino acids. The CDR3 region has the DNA TGTGCCTGGAGTCCTCTCGGGGGGACATACAATGAGCAGTTCTTC. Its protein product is CAWSPLGGTYNEQFF.

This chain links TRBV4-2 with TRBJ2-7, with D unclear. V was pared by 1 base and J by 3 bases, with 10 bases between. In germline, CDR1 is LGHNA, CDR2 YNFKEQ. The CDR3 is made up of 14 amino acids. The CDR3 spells CASSQALSYYEQYF. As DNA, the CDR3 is TGTGCCAGCAGCCAAGCCCTTTCTTACTACGAGCAGTACTTC.

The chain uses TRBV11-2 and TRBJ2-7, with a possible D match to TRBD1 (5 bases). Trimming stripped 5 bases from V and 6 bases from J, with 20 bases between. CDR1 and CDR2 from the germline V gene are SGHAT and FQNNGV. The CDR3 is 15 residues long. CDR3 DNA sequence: TGTGCCAGCAGCACCAGGGTGGCTCTAAGTGGCGAGCAGTACTTC. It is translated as CASSTRVALSGEQYF.

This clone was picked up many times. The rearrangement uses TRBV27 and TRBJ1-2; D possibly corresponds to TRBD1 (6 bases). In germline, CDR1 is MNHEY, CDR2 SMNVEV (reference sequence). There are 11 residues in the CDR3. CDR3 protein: CVRGAEFGYTF. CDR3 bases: TGTGTCAGGGGCGCAGAGTTTGGCTACACCTTC.

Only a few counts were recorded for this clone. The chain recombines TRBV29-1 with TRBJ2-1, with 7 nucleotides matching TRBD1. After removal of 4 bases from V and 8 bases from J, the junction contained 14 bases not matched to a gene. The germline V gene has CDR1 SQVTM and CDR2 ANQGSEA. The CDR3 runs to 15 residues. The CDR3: CSVGSLAGGNYEQFF. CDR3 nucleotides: TGCAGCGTTGGTTCGTTGGCAGGGGGTAACTATGAGCAGTTCTTC.

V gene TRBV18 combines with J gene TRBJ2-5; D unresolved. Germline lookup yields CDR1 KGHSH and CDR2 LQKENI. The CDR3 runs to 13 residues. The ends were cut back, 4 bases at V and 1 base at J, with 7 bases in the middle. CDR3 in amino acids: CASSLAVQETQYF. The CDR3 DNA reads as TGTGCCAGCTCACTTGCGGTCCAAGAGACCCAGTACTTC.

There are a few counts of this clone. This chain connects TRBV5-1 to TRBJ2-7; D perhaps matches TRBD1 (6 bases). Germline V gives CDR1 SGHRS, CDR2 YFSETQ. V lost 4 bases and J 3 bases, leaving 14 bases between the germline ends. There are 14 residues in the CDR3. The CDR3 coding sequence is TGCGCCAGCAGCAACCCCAGGGGAAGCTACGAGCAGTACTTC. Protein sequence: CASSNPRGSYEQYF.

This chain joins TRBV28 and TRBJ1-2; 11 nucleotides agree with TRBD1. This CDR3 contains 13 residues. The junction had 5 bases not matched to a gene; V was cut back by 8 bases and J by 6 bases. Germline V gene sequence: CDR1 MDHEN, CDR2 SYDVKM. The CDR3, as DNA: TGTGCCAGCCTTCCGGGACAGGGGGATGGCTACACCTTC. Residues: CASLPGQGDGYTF.

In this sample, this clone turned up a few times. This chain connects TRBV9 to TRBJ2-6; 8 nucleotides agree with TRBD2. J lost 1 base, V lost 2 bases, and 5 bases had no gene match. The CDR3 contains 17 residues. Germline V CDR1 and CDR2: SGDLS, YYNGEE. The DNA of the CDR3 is TGTGCCAGCAGCGTCGGGGGGGGTCGTTCTGGGGCCAACGTCCTGACTTTC. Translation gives CASSVGGGRSGANVLTF.

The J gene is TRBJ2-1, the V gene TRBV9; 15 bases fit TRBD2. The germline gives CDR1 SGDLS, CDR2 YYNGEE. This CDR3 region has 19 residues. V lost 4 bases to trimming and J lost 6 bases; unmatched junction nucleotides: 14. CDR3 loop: CASSFSLRTSGREGNEQFF. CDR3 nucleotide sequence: TGTGCCAGCAGCTTCTCCCTTAGGACTAGCGGGAGGGAAGGCAATGAGCAGTTCTTC.

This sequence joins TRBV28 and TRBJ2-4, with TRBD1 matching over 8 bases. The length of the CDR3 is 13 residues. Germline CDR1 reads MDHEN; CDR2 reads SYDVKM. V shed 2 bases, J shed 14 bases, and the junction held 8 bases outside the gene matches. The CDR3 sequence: CASSLPSADREYF. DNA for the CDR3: TGTGCCAGCAGTTTACCCTCAGCGGACAGGGAGTACTTC.

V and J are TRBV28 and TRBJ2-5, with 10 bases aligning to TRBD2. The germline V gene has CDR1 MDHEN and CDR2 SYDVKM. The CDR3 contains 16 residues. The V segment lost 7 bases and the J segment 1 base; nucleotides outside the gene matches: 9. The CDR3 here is CASTSGLAVIQETQYF. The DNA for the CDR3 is TGTGCCAGCACCTCTGGACTAGCGGTTATCCAAGAGACCCAGTACTTC.

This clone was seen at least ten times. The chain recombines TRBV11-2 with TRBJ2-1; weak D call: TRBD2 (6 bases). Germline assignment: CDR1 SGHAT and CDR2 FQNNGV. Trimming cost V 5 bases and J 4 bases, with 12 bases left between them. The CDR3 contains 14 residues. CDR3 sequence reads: CASSPRELYNEQFF. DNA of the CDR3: TGTGCCAGCAGCCCACGGGAGTTGTACAATGAGCAGTTCTTC.

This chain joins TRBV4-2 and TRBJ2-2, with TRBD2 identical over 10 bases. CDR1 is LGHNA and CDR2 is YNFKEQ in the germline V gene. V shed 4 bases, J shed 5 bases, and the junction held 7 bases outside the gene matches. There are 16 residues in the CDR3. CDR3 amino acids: CASSPPSGRDTGELFF. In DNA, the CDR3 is TGTGCCAGCAGCCCCCCTAGCGGGAGAGATACCGGGGAGCTGTTTTTT.

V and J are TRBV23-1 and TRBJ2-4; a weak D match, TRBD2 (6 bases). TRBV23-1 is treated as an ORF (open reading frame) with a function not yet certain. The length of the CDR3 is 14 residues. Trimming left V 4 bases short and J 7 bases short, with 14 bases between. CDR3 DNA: TGCGCCAGCAGTCGACCCGGGAGAAGGAACATTCAGTACTTC. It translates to CASSRPGRRNIQYF.

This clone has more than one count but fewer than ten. The CDR3 DNA is TGTGCCAGCAGCCAAGACAGGGGCGGTGAGCAGTTCTTC. Translated, it gives CASSQDRGGEQFF. V is TRBV11-1 and J is TRBJ2-1; 8 nucleotides align to TRBD1. From germline, CDR1 is SGHAT and CDR2 FQDESV (reference sequence). This CDR3 is 13 amino acids long. V lost 5 bases, J lost 9 bases, and 6 bases stayed unmatched.

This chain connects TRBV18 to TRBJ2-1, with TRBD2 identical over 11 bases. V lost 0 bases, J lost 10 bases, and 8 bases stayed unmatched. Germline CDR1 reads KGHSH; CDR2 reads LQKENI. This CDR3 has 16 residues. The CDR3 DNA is TGTGCCAGCTCACCACCTAGCGGGAGGGCCAGGGGAGAGCAGTTCTTC. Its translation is CASSPPSGRARGEQFF.

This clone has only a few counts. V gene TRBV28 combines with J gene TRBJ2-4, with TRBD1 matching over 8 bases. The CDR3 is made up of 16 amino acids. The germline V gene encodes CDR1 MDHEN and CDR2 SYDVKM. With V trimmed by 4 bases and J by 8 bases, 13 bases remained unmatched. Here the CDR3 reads CASSSPGAGGVDIQYF. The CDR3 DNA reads TGTGCCAGCAGTTCCCCCGGGGCAGGGGGCGTAGACATTCAGTACTTC. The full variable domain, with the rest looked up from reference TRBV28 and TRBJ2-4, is DVKVTQSSRYLVKRTGEKVFLECVQDMDHENMFWYRQDPGLGLRLIYFSYDVKMKEKGDIPEGYSVSREKKERFSLILESASTNQTSMYLCASSSPGAGGVDIQYFGAGTRLSVL.

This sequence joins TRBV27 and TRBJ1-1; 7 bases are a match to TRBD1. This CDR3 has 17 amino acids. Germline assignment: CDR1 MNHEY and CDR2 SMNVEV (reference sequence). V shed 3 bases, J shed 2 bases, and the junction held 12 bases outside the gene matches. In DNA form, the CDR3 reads TGTGCCAGCAGTTTGAGGCAGGGGGGCCGCGGTAACACTGAAGCTTTCTTT. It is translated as CASSLRQGGRGNTEAFF.

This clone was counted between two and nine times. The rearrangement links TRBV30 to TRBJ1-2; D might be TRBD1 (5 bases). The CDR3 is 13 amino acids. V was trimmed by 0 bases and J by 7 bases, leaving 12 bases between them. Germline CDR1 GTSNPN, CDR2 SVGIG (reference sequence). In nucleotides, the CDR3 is TGTGCCTGGAGTGTAAAAGGGGCTATTGGCTACACCTTC. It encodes CAWSVKGAIGYTF.

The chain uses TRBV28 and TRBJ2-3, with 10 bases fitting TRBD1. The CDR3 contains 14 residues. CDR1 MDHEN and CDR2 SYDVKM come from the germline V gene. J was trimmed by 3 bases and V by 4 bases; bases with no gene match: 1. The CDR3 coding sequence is TGTGCCAGCAGTTCGGGACAGGGGACAGATACGCAGTATTTT. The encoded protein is CASSSGQGTDTQYF.

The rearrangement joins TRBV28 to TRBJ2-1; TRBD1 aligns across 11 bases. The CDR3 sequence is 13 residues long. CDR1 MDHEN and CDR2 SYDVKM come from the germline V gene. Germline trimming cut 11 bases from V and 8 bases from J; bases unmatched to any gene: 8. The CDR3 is CAGNRDRGDEQFF. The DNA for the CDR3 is TGTGCCGGCAACCGGGACAGGGGGGATGAGCAGTTCTTC. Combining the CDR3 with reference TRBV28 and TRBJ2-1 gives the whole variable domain DVKVTQSSRYLVKRTGEKVFLECVQDMDHENMFWYRQDPGLGLRLIYFSYDVKMKEKGDIPEGYSVSREKKERFSLILESASTNQTSMYLCAGNRDRGDEQFFGPGTRLTVL.

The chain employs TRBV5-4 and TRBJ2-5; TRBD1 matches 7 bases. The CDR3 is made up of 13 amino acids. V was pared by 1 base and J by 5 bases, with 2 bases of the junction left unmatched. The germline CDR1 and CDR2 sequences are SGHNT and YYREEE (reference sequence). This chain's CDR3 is CASSLKGQETQYF. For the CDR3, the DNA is TGTGCCAGCAGCTTGAAGGGACAGGAGACCCAGTACTTC.

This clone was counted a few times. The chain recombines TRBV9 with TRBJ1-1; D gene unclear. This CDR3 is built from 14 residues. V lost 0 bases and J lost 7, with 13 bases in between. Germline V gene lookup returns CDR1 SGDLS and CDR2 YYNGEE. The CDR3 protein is CASSVGRSENEAFF. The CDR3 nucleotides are TGTGCCAGCAGCGTAGGGCGGTCGGAAAATGAAGCTTTCTTT.

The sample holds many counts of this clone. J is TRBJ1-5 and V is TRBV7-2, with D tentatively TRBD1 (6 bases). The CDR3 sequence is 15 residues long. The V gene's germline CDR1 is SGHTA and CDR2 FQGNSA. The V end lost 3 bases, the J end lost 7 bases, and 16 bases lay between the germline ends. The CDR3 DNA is TGTGCCAGCAGCTTTGTCAGGGGATCGGAGCAGCCCCAGCATTTT. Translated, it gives CASSFVRGSEQPQHF.

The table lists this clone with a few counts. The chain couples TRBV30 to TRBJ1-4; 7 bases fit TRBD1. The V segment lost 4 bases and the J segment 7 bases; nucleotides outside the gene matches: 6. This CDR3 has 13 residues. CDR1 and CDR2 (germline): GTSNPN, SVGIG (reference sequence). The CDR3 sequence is CAWTGQGVEKLFF. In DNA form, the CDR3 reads TGTGCCTGGACCGGGCAGGGGGTTGAAAAACTGTTTTTT.

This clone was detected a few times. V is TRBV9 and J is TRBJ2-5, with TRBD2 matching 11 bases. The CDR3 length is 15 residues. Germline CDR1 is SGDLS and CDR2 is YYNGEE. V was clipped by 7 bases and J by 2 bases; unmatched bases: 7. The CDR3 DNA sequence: TGTGCCAGCGGAGTAGGGACTAGCGGACAAGAGACCCAGTACTTC. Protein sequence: CASGVGTSGQETQYF.

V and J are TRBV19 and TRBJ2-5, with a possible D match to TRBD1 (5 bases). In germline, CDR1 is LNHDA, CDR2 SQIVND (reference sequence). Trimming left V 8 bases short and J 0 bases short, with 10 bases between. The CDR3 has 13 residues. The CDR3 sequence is CASGQQDQETQYF. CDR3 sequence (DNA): TGTGCCAGTGGCCAACAGGACCAAGAGACCCAGTACTTC.

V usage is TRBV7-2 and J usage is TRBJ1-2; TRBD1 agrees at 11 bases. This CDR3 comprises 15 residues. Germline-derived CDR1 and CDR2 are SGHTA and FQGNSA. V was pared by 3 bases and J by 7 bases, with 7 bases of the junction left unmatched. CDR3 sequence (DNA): TGTGCCAGCAGCTTGGGCAGGACAGGGGGCATTGGCTACACCTTC. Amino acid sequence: CASSLGRTGGIGYTF. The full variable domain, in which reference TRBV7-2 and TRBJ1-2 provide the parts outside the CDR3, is GAGVSQSPSNKVTEKGKDVELRCDPISGHTALYWYRQSLGQGLEFLIYFQGNSAPDKSGLPSDRFSAERTGGSVSTLTIQRTQQEDSAVYLCASSLGRTGGIGYTFGSGTRLTVV.

CDR3 bases: TGTGCCAGCAGTGTCCCGGGACAGGGGAACACTGAAGCTTTCTTT. This translates into CASSVPGQGNTEAFF. The chain uses TRBV25-1 and TRBJ1-1; TRBD1 matches 9 bases. J gave up 1 base and V 4 bases, and 4 bases lay outside the gene matches. The CDR3 contains 15 residues. Per germline, CDR1 MGHDK and CDR2 SYGVNS.